These 32 T cell receptor beta chains originate from one sample sequenced in a study of blood T cell repertoires in COVID-19. Produced via immunoSEQ multiplex PCR; TCRdb's table is partial and in-frame only. Of fewer than 70,000 clones listed, approximately 85% are singletons. Sequencing was carried out using peripheral blood. The receptors were sampled from a middle-aged man with acute or convalescent COVID-19.

The chain links TRBV5-1 to TRBJ2-1; 7 nucleotides match TRBD1. Germline CDR1 reads SGHRS; CDR2 reads YFSETQ. The CDR3 has 17 residues. V dropped 2 bases and J dropped 9; count of bases not matched to a gene: 17. CDR3 region: CASSFIIDRASRGEQFF. The CDR3 nucleotides are TGCGCCAGCAGCTTCATTATAGACAGGGCCTCGCGTGGTGAGCAGTTCTTC. Based on the CDR3 plus reference TRBV5-1 and TRBJ2-1, the full variable domain is KAGVTQTPRYLIKTRGQQVTLSCSPISGHRSVSWYQQTPGQGLQFLFEYFSETQRNKGNFPGRFSGRQFSNSRSEMNVSTLELGDSALYLCASSFIIDRASRGEQFFGPGTRLTVL.

This chain uses TRBV25-1 with TRBJ1-2; possibly TRBD1 for D (5 bases). The CDR3 has 13 amino acids. V was cut by 3 bases and J by 6 bases, with 11 bases left in between. Looked up from germline, CDR1 is MGHDK and CDR2 is SYGVNS. CDR3 region: CASSDPGLDGYTF. CDR3 coding DNA: TGTGCCAGCAGTGACCCGGGACTGGATGGCTACACCTTC.

CDR3 loop: CASSPRLAGGSRNEQFF. CDR3 bases: TGTGCCAGCAGCCCTCGACTAGCGGGGGGGTCTCGCAATGAGCAGTTCTTC. V and J are TRBV3-1 (or the pseudogene TRBV3-2) and TRBJ2-1; 14 bases match TRBD2. CDR1 LGHDT and CDR2 YNNKEL come from the germline V gene (reference sequence). After removal of 4 bases from V and 6 bases from J, the junction contained 8 bases not matched to a gene. This CDR3 comprises 17 residues.

The rearrangement uses TRBV3-1 (or the pseudogene TRBV3-2) and TRBJ2-2; possibly TRBD2 for D (6 bases). The CDR3 is 15 amino acids. V lost 2 bases and J 0 bases, leaving 7 bases between the germline ends. Germline CDR1 LGHDT, CDR2 YNNKEL (reference sequence). The CDR3 protein is CASSQWGANTGELFF. The CDR3 DNA follows: TGTGCCAGCAGCCAATGGGGGGCGAACACCGGGGAGCTGTTTTTT.

The chain recombines TRBV2 with TRBJ2-5, with a possible D match to TRBD2 (7 bases). This CDR3 contains 15 residues. V was shortened by 3 bases and J by 0 bases, with 11 bases between the two germline ends. The V gene's germline CDR1 is SNHLY and CDR2 FYNNEI. CDR3 DNA: TGTGCCAGCAGTGACGGGGGGCCTTACCAAGAGACCCAGTACTTC. Protein sequence: CASSDGGPYQETQYF.

V and J are TRBV24-1 and TRBJ1-2; D is unresolved. The germline V gene encodes CDR1 KGHDR and CDR2 SFDVKD. CDR3 length: 16 amino acids. Trimming took off 7 bases at V and 2 bases at J, with 19 bases between the two ends. The CDR3 spells CATSSRPGTRNYGYTF. CDR3 bases: TGTGCCACCAGCTCTCGACCGGGAACAAGGAACTATGGCTACACCTTC.

This clone was counted a single time. The chain carries TRBV23-1 and TRBJ2-7; D gene ambiguous. TRBV23-1 is an ORF; its function is uncertain. Trimming cost V 4 bases and J 0 bases, with 13 bases left between them. The CDR3 is made up of 15 amino acids. The CDR3, as DNA: TGCGCCAGCAGTCTACCCCTATTTGACTCCTACGAGCAGTACGTC. Translation: CASSLPLFDSYEQYV.

The rearrangement joins TRBV3-1 (or the pseudogene TRBV3-2) to TRBJ2-3, with 7 bases lining up with TRBD2. The CDR3 runs 17 residues. The ends lost 2 bases at V and 2 bases at J; junction bases unmatched: 10. The germline gives CDR1 LGHDT, CDR2 YNNKEL (reference sequence). CDR3 residues: CASSQNIYSGVTDTQYF. The CDR3 nucleotides read TGTGCCAGCAGCCAAAACATATACAGCGGGGTCACAGATACGCAGTATTTT.

The chain has TRBV3-1 (or the pseudogene TRBV3-2) and TRBJ1-1, with 7 nucleotides matching TRBD1. CDR3 length equals 16 residues. Per germline, CDR1 LGHDT and CDR2 YNNKEL (reference sequence). The V segment lost 4 bases and the J segment 3 bases; nucleotides outside the gene matches: 11. The CDR3 DNA reads as TGTGCCAGCAGCCGAAGACAGGGTATTAGGGACACTGAAGCTTTCTTT. This gives the protein CASSRRQGIRDTEAFF.

The chain recombines TRBV7-8 with TRBJ2-1; 10 bases agree with TRBD1. The J segment lost 7 bases and the V segment lost 3 bases, leaving 6 bases of the junction unmatched. The V gene's germline CDR1 is SGHVS and CDR2 FQNEAQ. CDR3 length equals 15 residues. The CDR3 loop reads CASSFAGTGANEQFF. The CDR3 coding sequence is TGTGCCAGCAGCTTCGCCGGGACAGGGGCAAATGAGCAGTTCTTC.

This clone turned up a few times. V usage is TRBV15 and J usage is TRBJ2-7; 7 bases align to TRBD2. There are 14 residues in the CDR3. The ends lost 0 bases at V and 5 bases at J; junction bases unmatched: 4. Germline CDR1 reads LNHNV; CDR2 reads YYDKDF (reference sequence). The CDR3: CATSRDLAGDEQYF. The CDR3 DNA follows: TGTGCCACCAGCAGAGATTTGGCGGGAGACGAGCAGTACTTC.

The chain couples TRBV11-2 to TRBJ2-3; TRBD1 aligns across 9 bases. Germline trimming cut 3 bases from V and 1 base from J; bases unmatched to any gene: 8. Germline V lookup: CDR1 SGHAT, CDR2 FQNNGV. The CDR3 extends over 17 amino acids. CDR3 DNA sequence: TGTGCCAGCAGCTTGCCTTACCGGGACAGGGGCACAGATACGCAGTATTTT. This encodes CASSLPYRDRGTDTQYF.

In DNA, the CDR3 is TGTGCCAGCAGCCTAGCAGGGAGGCCCTACAATGAGCAGTTCTTC. Amino acid sequence: CASSLAGRPYNEQFF. The rearrangement joins TRBV6-5 to TRBJ2-1, with a tentative D call TRBD2 (6 bases). The CDR3 runs to 15 residues. CDR1 is MNHEY and CDR2 is SVGAGI in the germline V gene. Trimming stripped 6 bases from V and 2 bases from J, with 14 bases between.

The chain combines TRBV28 with TRBJ1-1; 9 bases align to TRBD1. The germline V gene encodes CDR1 MDHEN and CDR2 SYDVKM. Trimming took 3 bases from V and 0 from J; bases not matched to a gene: 5. The CDR3 loop spans 16 amino acids. The CDR3 reads CASSFGTGPLNTEAFF. CDR3 sequence (DNA): TGTGCCAGCAGTTTCGGGACAGGGCCTCTGAACACTGAAGCTTTCTTT.

J is TRBJ1-2 and V is TRBV7-9; D is uncertain. Germline CDR1 reads SEHNR; CDR2 reads FQNEAQ (reference sequence). Deletions cut 1 base from V and 5 bases from J, with 5 bases between. The CDR3 is 12 amino acids. CDR3 in DNA: TGTGCCAGCAGCTTAGGCACTTATGGCTACACCTTC. Its translation is CASSLGTYGYTF. Looking up the rest from reference TRBV7-9 and TRBJ1-2 gives the full variable domain: DTGVSQNPRHKITKRGQNVTFRCDPISEHNRLYWYRQTLGQGPEFLTYFQNEAQLEKSRLLSDRFSAERPKGSFSTLEIQRTEQGDSAMYLCASSLGTYGYTFGSGTRLTVV.

The chain recombines TRBV19 with TRBJ2-5; D perhaps matches TRBD2 (6 bases). The CDR3 has 14 amino acids. The germline CDR1 and CDR2 sequences are LNHDA and SQIVND (reference sequence). V was cut by 10 bases and J by 5 bases, with 20 bases left in between. The CDR3 DNA reads TGTGCCACCCACCCCCGAGGAGGGTGGGAGACCCAGTACTTC. This encodes CATHPRGGWETQYF.

In DNA form, the CDR3 reads TGTGCCAGCTCACGCGGCCAGGGCGGCCAATACAATGAGCAGTTCTTC. It translates to CASSRGQGGQYNEQFF. The chain couples TRBV18 to TRBJ2-1; D possibly corresponds to TRBD1 (5 bases). There are 16 residues in the CDR3. V was clipped by 4 bases and J by 4 bases, with 17 bases between them. Germline lookup yields CDR1 KGHSH and CDR2 LQKENI.

This clone has a handful of counts. This chain joins TRBV11-2 and TRBJ2-3; TRBD1 matches at 9 bases. CDR1 and CDR2 (germline): SGHAT, FQNNGV. This CDR3 comprises 17 residues. V trimming: 1 base; J trimming: 8 bases; junction bases outside the gene matches: 13. CDR3 DNA: TGTGCCAGCAGCTTAGTCTCGGGACAGGGACTACCCCGTACGCAGTATTTT. As protein: CASSLVSGQGLPRTQYF.

The rearrangement uses TRBV27 and TRBJ2-2; 8 bases line up with TRBD2. Germline-derived CDR1 and CDR2 are MNHEY and SMNVEV (reference sequence). This CDR3 contains 13 residues. The CDR3 loop is CAVVSGDTGELFF. The CDR3 nucleotides read TGTGCGGTGGTTAGCGGGGACACCGGGGAGCTGTTTTTT.

V and J are TRBV28 and TRBJ1-1, with 8 nucleotides matching TRBD1. Germline CDR1 MDHEN, CDR2 SYDVKM. J was trimmed by 3 bases and V by 5 bases; bases with no gene match: 11. The CDR3 is 16 amino acids. CDR3 sequence: CASSLPFRGRDTEAFF. CDR3 DNA sequence: TGTGCCAGCAGTCTGCCCTTCAGGGGGCGCGACACTGAAGCTTTCTTT. Drawing the rest from reference TRBV28 and TRBJ1-1, the complete variable domain is DVKVTQSSRYLVKRTGEKVFLECVQDMDHENMFWYRQDPGLGLRLIYFSYDVKMKEKGDIPEGYSVSREKKERFSLILESASTNQTSMYLCASSLPFRGRDTEAFFGQGTRLTVV.

The gene calls are TRBV2 and TRBJ2-5, with 7 bases that match TRBD1. The CDR3 contains 14 residues. V lost 6 bases and J lost 1; bases outside the gene matches: 5. CDR1 SNHLY and CDR2 FYNNEI come from the germline V gene. Written as DNA, the CDR3 is TGTGCCAGCAGGGACAGGTGGATCCAAGAGACCCAGTACTTC. Amino acids: CASRDRWIQETQYF.

A single count supports this clone. The chain employs TRBV28 and TRBJ1-1, with 10 nucleotides matching TRBD1. CDR3 length: 15 residues. The trim removed 5 bases at V and 3 bases at J, leaving 6 bases unmatched. Germline CDR1 MDHEN, CDR2 SYDVKM. CDR3 coding DNA: TGTGCCAGCAGTCCCCCCGGGACAGGGGACACTGAAGCTTTCTTT. Amino acids: CASSPPGTGDTEAFF.

This clone was seen a few times. Relative to the germline gene, one junction end is altered; a read error may explain this. V and J are TRBV5-1 and TRBJ2-7, with 7 positions matching TRBD2. CDR3 length equals 17 residues. CDR1 and CDR2 from the germline V gene are SGHRS and YFSETQ. The CDR3 bases are TGCGCCAGCAGCCCCCGACCCCCCGGAGAGCGGGGCTACGGGCAGTACTTC. Its translation is CASSPRPPGERGYGQYF.

The chain is built from TRBV29-1 and TRBJ2-1; 8 positions agree with TRBD1. Germline assignment: CDR1 SQVTM and CDR2 ANQGSEA. V trimming: 4 bases; J trimming: 4 bases; junction bases outside the gene matches: 12. CDR3 length equals 16 residues. CDR3 sequence (DNA): TGCAGCGTTGGAGGCTCGACAGGGGCTCGATACAATGAGCAGTTCTTC. Translation gives CSVGGSTGARYNEQFF.

This clone has only one observation. The rearrangement joins TRBV18 to TRBJ1-1, with TRBD1 as a possible D gene (5 bases). The V and J ends lost 3 bases and 0 bases respectively, with 14 bases between them. CDR3 length equals 16 residues. CDR1 is KGHSH and CDR2 is LQKENI in the germline V gene. Here the CDR3 reads CASSPRRGEMNTEAFF. The CDR3 DNA reads TGTGCCAGCTCACCGAGGCGGGGGGAGATGAACACTGAAGCTTTCTTT. Supplemented by reference TRBV18 and TRBJ1-1, the full variable domain reads NAGVMQNPRHLVRRRGQEARLRCSPMKGHSHVYWYRQLPEEGLKFMVYLQKENIIDESGMPKERFSAEFPKEGPSILRIQQVVRGDSAAYFCASSPRRGEMNTEAFFGQGTRLTVV.

The J gene is TRBJ2-2, the V gene TRBV9, with TRBD2 as a possible D gene (5 bases). V was pared by 4 bases and J by 2 bases, with 12 bases between. The CDR3 spans 15 residues. The germline V gene has CDR1 SGDLS and CDR2 YYNGEE. CDR3 sequence: CASSPRLPNTGELFF. CDR3 in DNA: TGTGCCAGCAGCCCCCGACTACCCAACACCGGGGAGCTGTTTTTT.

The V gene is TRBV2, the J gene TRBJ2-5; TRBD2 aligns across 9 bases. This CDR3 has 14 residues. CDR1 SNHLY and CDR2 FYNNEI come from the germline V gene. With V trimmed by 3 bases and J by 9 bases, 8 bases remained unmatched. CDR3 sequence reads: CASSDGRGGLSQYF. As DNA, the CDR3 is TGTGCCAGCAGTGATGGGCGGGGGGGCCTATCCCAGTACTTC.

The chain combines TRBV5-1 with TRBJ1-1; D remains ambiguous. V lost 0 bases and J 10 bases, leaving 13 bases between the germline ends. The V gene's germline CDR1 is SGHRS and CDR2 YFSETQ. The CDR3 contains 13 residues. For the CDR3, the DNA is TGCGCCAGCAGCTTGGAATGGCCGGAGGCAGCTTTCTTT. Translation: CASSLEWPEAAFF.

The gene calls are TRBV19 and TRBJ1-5; D gene unclear. CDR1 and CDR2 (germline): LNHDA, SQIVND (reference sequence). The CDR3 covers 13 residues. V was cut by 3 bases and J by 6 bases, with 9 bases left in between. Here the CDR3 reads CASSISSTQPQHF. The CDR3 DNA reads as TGTGCCAGTAGTATTTCTTCTACTCAGCCCCAGCATTTT.

This clone showed up just once. The gene calls are TRBV2 and TRBJ2-7, with 8 bases lining up with TRBD2. V trimming: 8 bases; J trimming: 2 bases; junction bases outside the gene matches: 8. CDR1 and CDR2 from the germline V gene are SNHLY and FYNNEI. This CDR3 comprises 14 residues. CDR3 nucleotides: TGTGCCAGCGAGGCCGGGGGGGCCGCCTACGAGCAGTACTTC. This translates into CASEAGGAAYEQYF. The entire variable domain, with the rest obtained from reference TRBV2 and TRBJ2-7, is as follows: EPEVTQTPSHQVTQMGQEVILRCVPISNHLYFYWYRQILGQKVEFLVSFYNNEISEKSEIFDDQFSVERPDGSNFTLKIRSTKLEDSAMYFCASEAGGAAYEQYFGPGTRLTVT.

The chain joins TRBV12-2 to TRBJ1-1; the listed D gene, TRBD1, was not tested against the DNA. TRBV12-2 is given as a pseudogene. The CDR3 extends over 15 amino acids. This chain's CDR3 is CASRQVGDRYTEAFF. In DNA, the CDR3 is TGTGCAAGTCGCCAAGTAGGGGATCGGTACACTGAAGCTTTCTTT.

The gene calls are TRBV3-1 (or the pseudogene TRBV3-2) and TRBJ2-2; D ambiguous. Germline V gene data show CDR1 as LGHDT and CDR2 as YNNKEL (reference sequence). Trimming pared 2 bases from V and 7 bases from J, leaving 5 bases between. CDR3 length: 12 residues. The CDR3, as DNA: TGTGCCAGCAGCCAAAAATACGGGGAGCTGTTTTTT. Amino acids: CASSQKYGELFF.